These T cell receptor beta chains were read from a single sample in a study of T-cell memory formation after mild COVID-19. From the 5' RACE reads, TCRdb called clonotypes with MiXCR, one entry per CDR3 protein. Of roughly 350,000 distinct CDR3 sequences in the sample, about an eighth were seen once. Sequencing was performed on PBMCs or a T cell subset sorted from them (not recorded which). These receptors were collected from a man in his late teens or twenties who had mild COVID-19 (a few samples of this study predate the infection). Cell type and time point are not known. Both conserved end residues are trimmed from each CDR3. Fields, in order: V gene, D gene, J gene, clone size, CDR3 protein. The D gene is left open where the match is weak. Clone size is shown for a subset of rows, as once, few, many or a class of expanded clone.

V gene: TRBV28
D gene: -
J gene: TRBJ1-2
clone size: few
CDR3 protein: ASSSLREEGGAPHFYGYT

V gene: TRBV4-1
D gene: -
J gene: TRBJ1-3
clone size: few
CDR3 protein: ASSQTEQTGNTIY

V gene: TRBV7-2
D gene: -
J gene: TRBJ1-2
clone size: many
CDR3 protein: ASSSAGPYGYT

V gene: TRBV11-3
D gene: -
J gene: TRBJ2-1
clone size: few
CDR3 protein: ASSFRFTSSPPF

V gene: TRBV29-1
D gene: -
J gene: TRBJ2-7
clone size: -
CDR3 protein: SFREYPYEQY

V gene: TRBV2
D gene: -
J gene: TRBJ1-1
clone size: -
CDR3 protein: ASTLNYRFGTEAF

V gene: TRBV6-1
D gene: -
J gene: TRBJ2-1
clone size: few
CDR3 protein: ASSRRVRGEYNEQF

V gene: TRBV5-1
D gene: TRBD1
J gene: TRBJ2-5
clone size: -
CDR3 protein: ASSLLPRGQGETQY

V gene: TRBV4-2
D gene: -
J gene: TRBJ1-5
clone size: few
CDR3 protein: ASSQGSFSNQPQH

V gene: TRBV20-1
D gene: -
J gene: TRBJ2-5
clone size: few
CDR3 protein: SARAVASETQY

V gene: TRBV30
D gene: -
J gene: TRBJ2-3
clone size: few
CDR3 protein: AWSGGHDTQY

V gene: TRBV20-1
D gene: -
J gene: TRBJ2-3
clone size: few
CDR3 protein: SASDRTSFTDTQY

V gene: TRBV20-1
D gene: TRBD2
J gene: TRBJ2-3
clone size: few
CDR3 protein: SAETSGARTDTQY

V gene: TRBV5-1
D gene: -
J gene: TRBJ1-6
clone size: -
CDR3 protein: ASSLERATSYNSPLH

V gene: TRBV4-2
D gene: -
J gene: TRBJ1-1
clone size: -
CDR3 protein: ASSQGQPGLTEAF

V gene: TRBV11-2
D gene: -
J gene: TRBJ2-5
clone size: -
CDR3 protein: ASSPERGRETQY

V gene: TRBV6-2/TRBV6-3
D gene: -
J gene: TRBJ2-3
clone size: -
CDR3 protein: ASSQDFSITDTQY

V gene: TRBV5-8
D gene: TRBD1
J gene: TRBJ2-1
clone size: few
CDR3 protein: ASSLRDRSNEQF

V gene: TRBV7-9
D gene: -
J gene: TRBJ2-1
clone size: many
CDR3 protein: ASSLVGVNEQF

V gene: TRBV10-1
D gene: TRBD1
J gene: TRBJ2-1
clone size: -
CDR3 protein: ASSEGDSSYNEQF

V gene: TRBV28
D gene: TRBD1
J gene: TRBJ2-2
clone size: -
CDR3 protein: ASSSPGQANTGELF

V gene: TRBV20-1
D gene: TRBD2
J gene: TRBJ2-1
clone size: -
CDR3 protein: SARGEGFIDEQF

V gene: TRBV12-3/TRBV12-4
D gene: -
J gene: TRBJ2-7
clone size: few
CDR3 protein: ASSFRRDSEQY

V gene: TRBV6-5
D gene: -
J gene: TRBJ1-1
clone size: -
CDR3 protein: AASRAGRTEAF

V gene: TRBV7-3
D gene: -
J gene: TRBJ2-5
clone size: -
CDR3 protein: ASSLGGRTQETQY

V gene: TRBV5-1
D gene: -
J gene: TRBJ1-1
clone size: -
CDR3 protein: ASSFSVGDTEAF

V gene: TRBV6-2/TRBV6-3
D gene: -
J gene: TRBJ1-2
clone size: few
CDR3 protein: ASSYTGPYGYT

V gene: TRBV5-1
D gene: TRBD1
J gene: TRBJ1-2
clone size: many
CDR3 protein: ASSLGTGTGYGYT

V gene: TRBV11-2
D gene: -
J gene: TRBJ1-2
clone size: few
CDR3 protein: ASSLVPQTNYGYT

V gene: TRBV20-1
D gene: -
J gene: TRBJ2-3
clone size: -
CDR3 protein: SAPGLDDTSTDTQY

V gene: TRBV7-2
D gene: -
J gene: TRBJ2-3
clone size: few
CDR3 protein: ASSEGRARADTQY

V gene: TRBV5-5
D gene: TRBD1
J gene: TRBJ1-2
clone size: few
CDR3 protein: ASSPDRVRGGYT

V gene: TRBV5-6
D gene: -
J gene: TRBJ2-5
clone size: -
CDR3 protein: ASSLALGTGEETQY

V gene: TRBV5-1
D gene: -
J gene: TRBJ1-5
clone size: many
CDR3 protein: ASSLGFGGGNQPQH

V gene: TRBV7-6
D gene: -
J gene: TRBJ2-3
clone size: few
CDR3 protein: ASSPGTHTDTQY

V gene: TRBV27
D gene: -
J gene: TRBJ1-2
clone size: -
CDR3 protein: ASSPAGRDYGYT

V gene: TRBV5-1
D gene: -
J gene: TRBJ2-4
clone size: many
CDR3 protein: ASSSATKNIQY

V gene: TRBV4-3
D gene: -
J gene: TRBJ2-7
clone size: many
CDR3 protein: ASSTGTGYEQY

V gene: TRBV4-2
D gene: -
J gene: TRBJ2-2
clone size: few
CDR3 protein: ASSQLGSAGELF

V gene: TRBV7-9
D gene: -
J gene: TRBJ2-3
clone size: -
CDR3 protein: ASRTDSYTDTQY

V gene: TRBV3-1
D gene: -
J gene: TRBJ2-7
clone size: -
CDR3 protein: ASSQDLAAREQY